These 30 T cell receptor beta chains were all obtained from the same sample, sequenced in a study of blood T cell repertoires in COVID-19. Libraries were prepared by immunoSEQ multiplex PCR; TCRdb keeps only in-frame clonotypes and omits some of them. In the table there are fewer than 55,000 clones, 68% of which are singletons. The sample was peripheral blood. The receptors shown here come from a woman in her 70s with acute or convalescent COVID-19.

The rearrangement links TRBV30 to TRBJ2-7, with D perhaps TRBD2 (6 bases). The CDR3 runs 16 residues. V lost 0 bases, J lost 3 bases, and 18 bases lay in between. Germline CDR1 is GTSNPN and CDR2 is SVGIG (reference sequence). CDR3 nucleotide sequence: TGTGCCTGGAGTGTAAATGGGGAAGCGGGCCGCTACGAGCAGTACTTC. Translated, it gives CAWSVNGEAGRYEQYF.

The rearrangement links TRBV6-1 to TRBJ1-2, with TRBD1 as a possible D gene (5 bases). The CDR3 covers 15 residues. In germline, CDR1 is MNHNS, CDR2 SASEGT. Trimming removed 1 base at V and 4 bases at J, with 13 bases between. The CDR3 nucleotides read TGTGCCAGCAGTGAAGGTCCAGGGCTTGGCTATGGCTACACCTTC. This encodes CASSEGPGLGYGYTF.

J is TRBJ1-4 and V is TRBV19, with TRBD1 matching over 9 bases. With V trimmed by 5 bases and J by 7 bases, 8 bases remained unmatched. CDR3 length: 15 amino acids. The germline V gene has CDR1 LNHDA and CDR2 SQIVND (reference sequence). In nucleotides, the CDR3 is TGTGCCAGTAGTGTAGCGGGACAGGGTTCTGAAAAACTGTTTTTT. It is translated as CASSVAGQGSEKLFF.

The V and J genes are TRBV7-9 and TRBJ2-2; 7 positions match TRBD2. Germline trimming cut 4 bases from V and 5 bases from J; bases unmatched to any gene: 4. The germline CDR1 and CDR2 sequences are SEHNR and FQNEAQ (reference sequence). The CDR3 is 14 amino acids. The CDR3 nucleotides read TGTGCCAGCAGCTCGCAGGGAGGGACCGGGGAGCTGTTTTTT. This codes for CASSSQGGTGELFF. Full variable domain (remainder filled in from reference TRBV7-9 and TRBJ2-2): DTGVSQNPRHKITKRGQNVTFRCDPISEHNRLYWYRQTLGQGPEFLTYFQNEAQLEKSRLLSDRFSAERPKGSFSTLEIQRTEQGDSAMYLCASSSQGGTGELFFGEGSRLTVL.

The rearrangement uses TRBV21-1 and TRBJ1-2; the table's D call TRBD1 went unverified against the DNA. TRBV21-1 is a recognized pseudogene. This CDR3 contains 14 residues. The CDR3 region is CASSTIHRGKGYTF. CDR3 bases: TGTGCCAGCAGCACCATCCACAGGGGAAAGGGCTACACCTTC.

The V gene is TRBV19, the J gene TRBJ2-5; D is unclear. Per germline, CDR1 LNHDA and CDR2 SQIVND (reference sequence). Trimming left V 4 bases short and J 5 bases short, with 17 bases between. The CDR3 is made up of 15 amino acids. CDR3 sequence (DNA): TGTGCCAGTAGTAAGTGGAGAGATGGCCTGGAGACCCAGTACTTC. It yields the protein CASSKWRDGLETQYF.

Only a few counts were recorded for this clone. The CDR3 nucleotides read TGTGCCAGCAGGACAGGGAGTACCGGCGAGCAGTACTTC. This sequence encodes CASRTGSTGEQYF. The chain uses TRBV7-9 and TRBJ2-7, with 7 bases identical to TRBD1. The CDR3 is made up of 13 amino acids. V lost 6 bases, J lost 6 bases, and 8 bases stayed unmatched. Per germline, CDR1 SEHNR and CDR2 FQNEAQ (reference sequence). Supplemented by reference TRBV7-9 and TRBJ2-7, the full variable domain reads DTGVSQNPRHKITKRGQNVTFRCDPISEHNRLYWYRQTLGQGPEFLTYFQNEAQLEKSRLLSDRFSAERPKGSFSTLEIQRTEQGDSAMYLCASRTGSTGEQYFGPGTRLTVT.

The table lists this clone with a few counts. V and J are TRBV28 and TRBJ1-2, with 8 bases fitting TRBD1. This CDR3 has 13 amino acids. The trim removed 2 bases at V and 10 bases at J, leaving 6 bases unmatched. CDR1 is MDHEN and CDR2 is SYDVKM in the germline V gene. The CDR3 DNA follows: TGTGCCAGCAGTTTAGGCGGACAGGGAGTCTACACCTTC. Translation gives CASSLGGQGVYTF.

The gene calls are TRBV29-1 and TRBJ2-2, with D possibly being TRBD1 (5 bases). The CDR3 has 14 amino acids. The V gene's germline CDR1 is SQVTM and CDR2 ANQGSEA. V was pared by 6 bases and J by 0 bases, with 11 bases between. The CDR3 sequence is CSVPDRTNTGELFF. CDR3 nucleotides: TGCAGCGTACCCGACAGAACGAACACCGGGGAGCTGTTTTTT.

The chain is built from TRBV21-1 and TRBJ2-1; TRBD2 reflects the table's D call only, with no check against the DNA. TRBV21-1 is a pseudogene locus. The CDR3 loop spans 14 amino acids. CDR3 loop: CASSKFTGVYEQFF. In DNA, the CDR3 is TGTGCCAGCAGCAAATTTACTGGAGTCTATGAGCAGTTCTTC.

This clone occurred once. V usage is TRBV2 and J usage is TRBJ2-5, with D tentatively TRBD2 (6 bases). Germline assignment: CDR1 SNHLY and CDR2 FYNNEI. The CDR3 sequence is 12 residues long. V was trimmed by 8 bases and J by 7 bases, leaving 14 bases between them. CDR3 in amino acids: CASSGGLPTQYF. The DNA for the CDR3 is TGTGCCAGCTCCGGGGGACTCCCGACCCAGTACTTC.

The table lists this clone with a few counts. The V call is TRBV3-1 (or the pseudogene TRBV3-2), the J call TRBJ2-3; 8 nucleotides line up with TRBD2. The germline CDR1 and CDR2 sequences are LGHDT and YNNKEL (reference sequence). The junction had 8 bases not matched to a gene; V was cut back by 4 bases and J by 8 bases. The CDR3 length is 14 residues. In DNA, the CDR3 is TGTGCCAGCAGCCCTCAGCGGGGGAGCGGTACGCAGTATTTT. It codes for CASSPQRGSGTQYF.

By sample share, this clone is medium-sized. V is TRBV2 and J is TRBJ2-1; maybe TRBD2 (6 bases). CDR1 and CDR2 from the germline V gene are SNHLY and FYNNEI. V lost 8 bases and J 5 bases, leaving 13 bases between the germline ends. The CDR3 extends over 13 amino acids. The CDR3 region is CASGIAANNEQFF. The CDR3 DNA is TGTGCCAGCGGAATAGCGGCAAACAATGAGCAGTTCTTC.

This clone was detected only a few times. V is TRBV25-1 and J is TRBJ1-1, with D possibly matching TRBD1 (6 bases). Germline CDR1 and CDR2: MGHDK and SYGVNS. Trimming took 5 bases from V and 8 from J, leaving 12 bases between them. The length of the CDR3 is 12 residues. For the CDR3, the DNA is TGTGCCAGCAGTTCCCGGCAGGGGGAAGCTTTCTTT. This translates into CASSSRQGEAFF.

The J gene is TRBJ2-1, the V gene TRBV30; the match to TRBD2 covers 12 bases. The CDR3 is 15 amino acids. Germline CDR1 and CDR2: GTSNPN and SVGIG (reference sequence). Trimming took 2 bases from V and 8 from J; bases not matched to a gene: 7. The chain's CDR3 is CAWSLGLAGFDEQFF. CDR3 sequence (DNA): TGTGCCTGGAGTCTAGGACTAGCGGGATTCGATGAGCAGTTCTTC.

This clone has ten or more counts. J is TRBJ2-1 and V is TRBV6-4, with 9 nucleotides matching TRBD2. The CDR3 spans 15 residues. V was pared by 0 bases and J by 6 bases, with 3 bases of the junction left unmatched. Germline V gene data show CDR1 as MRHNA and CDR2 as SNTAGT. CDR3 in DNA: TGTGCCAGCAGTGACTCGGCGGGAGGGGGCAATGAGCAGTTCTTC. The encoded protein is CASSDSAGGGNEQFF.

This chain connects TRBV6-6 to TRBJ1-2, with a possible D match to TRBD1 (5 bases). V was shortened by 9 bases and J by 3 bases, with 11 bases between the two germline ends. CDR3 length: 12 residues. Germline loops: CDR1 MNHNY, CDR2 SVGAGI (reference sequence). DNA for the CDR3: TGTGCCAGTGTCCAGGGTGACTATGGCTACACCTTC. It encodes CASVQGDYGYTF.

V usage is TRBV27 and J usage is TRBJ1-2, with 7 bases lining up with TRBD1. The trim removed 8 bases at V and 0 bases at J, leaving 3 bases unmatched. The CDR3 extends over 13 amino acids. In germline, CDR1 is MNHEY, CDR2 SMNVEV (reference sequence). The CDR3 DNA reads as TGTGCCAGCGGGACAGCTGCTAACTATGGCTACACCTTC. Protein: CASGTAANYGYTF.

The DNA of the CDR3 is TGCGCCAGCAGCTCGGATACCGGGACTTTTTACTACGAGCAGTACTTC. It codes for CASSSDTGTFYYEQYF. The chain combines TRBV5-1 with TRBJ2-7; D is perhaps TRBD2 (6 bases). Between the trimmed V and J ends, which lost 3 bases and 3 bases, there was a span of 19 bases. This CDR3 has 16 residues. The germline gives CDR1 SGHRS, CDR2 YFSETQ.

The V call is TRBV5-4, the J call TRBJ2-1; a weak D match, TRBD2 (5 bases). CDR3 length equals 12 residues. Trimming removed 2 bases from V and 9 bases from J, with 9 bases in between. The germline V gene has CDR1 SGHNT and CDR2 YYREEE (reference sequence). CDR3 residues: CASSLFGSEQFF. CDR3 coding DNA: TGTGCCAGCAGCTTATTTGGGAGTGAGCAGTTCTTC.

The rearrangement joins TRBV6-5 to TRBJ1-1, with 8 bases matching TRBD1. CDR3 length: 14 residues. Germline V gene lookup returns CDR1 MNHEY and CDR2 SVGAGI. V lost 10 bases to trimming and J lost 2 bases; unmatched junction nucleotides: 9. The CDR3 nucleotides are TGTGCCACTCTCCCCGGACAGGGTAACACTGAAGCTTTCTTT. Protein: CATLPGQGNTEAFF.

This clone was counted once. The chain combines TRBV19 with TRBJ2-1; tentative D call: TRBD1 (5 bases). The V end lost 5 bases, the J end lost 4 bases, and 18 bases lay between the germline ends. Germline V gene sequence: CDR1 LNHDA, CDR2 SQIVND (reference sequence). The CDR3 covers 16 residues. The CDR3 coding sequence is TGTGCCAGTAGTCCCGGAACATCCCCAGGGTACAATGAGCAGTTCTTC. This codes for CASSPGTSPGYNEQFF.

The CDR3 region is CASSRQGGETQYF. The CDR3 DNA sequence: TGTGCCAGCTCGCGACAGGGAGGAGAGACCCAGTACTTC. This rearrangement joins TRBV18 to TRBJ2-5; tentatively, D is TRBD1 (7 bases). The germline V gene encodes CDR1 KGHSH and CDR2 LQKENI. V dropped 6 bases and J dropped 4 bases, with 12 bases sitting between them. CDR3 length equals 13 residues.

V gene TRBV5-1 combines with J gene TRBJ1-6; TRBD1 aligns across 8 bases. The CDR3 runs 17 residues. CDR1 and CDR2 from the germline V gene are SGHRS and YFSETQ. Trimming at V came to 4 bases and at J to 7 bases, leaving 13 bases not matched to a gene. The CDR3 protein is CASSPLPPQGVNSPLHF. The CDR3 DNA follows: TGCGCCAGCAGCCCGCTTCCCCCACAGGGGGTAAATTCACCCCTCCACTTT.

In the case of this clone: The same CDR3 arises from other DNA sequences in this sample as well. The chain joins TRBV3-1 (or the pseudogene TRBV3-2) to TRBJ1-2; 10 nucleotides align to TRBD1. V was pared by 0 bases and J by 6 bases, with 1 base of the junction left unmatched. CDR3 size: 14 residues. The germline gives CDR1 LGHDT, CDR2 YNNKEL (reference sequence). The CDR3: CASSQDGQGDGYTF. In DNA form, the CDR3 reads TGTGCCAGCAGCCAAGACGGACAGGGGGATGGCTACACCTTC.

This clone appeared a single time. The chain couples TRBV30 to TRBJ2-3; no clear D. Trimming removed 3 bases at V and 0 bases at J, with 13 bases between. Looked up from germline, CDR1 is GTSNPN and CDR2 is SVGIG (reference sequence). The CDR3 consists of 15 residues. The CDR3 region has the DNA TGTGCCTGGAGGCAGGTTACCTCTAGCACAGATACGCAGTATTTT. Translated, it gives CAWRQVTSSTDTQYF.

The chain recombines TRBV19 with TRBJ1-5, with 8 nucleotides matching TRBD1. V was clipped by 4 bases and J by 0 bases; unmatched bases: 8. Germline assignment: CDR1 LNHDA and CDR2 SQIVND (reference sequence). The CDR3 is 17 amino acids. DNA of the CDR3: TGTGCCAGTAGTAGGATCGACAGGGGCATTAGCAATCAGCCCCAGCATTTT. This translates into CASSRIDRGISNQPQHF.

This clone was seen a handful of times. The chain recombines TRBV28 with TRBJ1-5; 9 bases are shared with TRBD1. V dropped 1 base and J dropped 7; count of bases not matched to a gene: 11. The CDR3 sequence is 17 residues long. CDR1 and CDR2 (germline): MDHEN, SYDVKM. This chain's CDR3 is CASSLSWDRVADQPQHF. CDR3 coding DNA: TGTGCCAGCAGTTTATCCTGGGACAGGGTGGCTGACCAGCCCCAGCATTTT.

The J gene is TRBJ2-5, the V gene TRBV3-1 (or the pseudogene TRBV3-2); 9 positions agree with TRBD1. This CDR3 comprises 13 residues. Germline-derived CDR1 and CDR2 are LGHDT and YNNKEL (reference sequence). V trimming: 4 bases; J trimming: 3 bases; junction bases outside the gene matches: 0. The CDR3 DNA follows: TGTGCCAGCAGCCGACAGGGGGAAGAGACCCAGTACTTC. Its translation: CASSRQGEETQYF.

The chain carries TRBV29-1 and TRBJ1-2; D may be TRBD1 (5 bases). CDR3 length equals 10 residues. The germline V gene has CDR1 SQVTM and CDR2 ANQGSEA. V lost 5 bases and J lost 6, with 7 bases in between. Here the CDR3 reads CSVSGNGYTF. The CDR3 DNA is TGCAGCGTTTCAGGGAATGGCTACACCTTC.